This TCR beta chain was found in a study of memory CD4+ T cells and cytomegalovirus serostatus. The CDR3 spans 16 residues. Germline lookup yields CDR1 SGHRS and CDR2 YFSETQ. V dropped 4 bases and J dropped 7; count of bases not matched to a gene: 8. The sort gate was single viable CD3+CD4+CD8-CD45RO+ cells for memory CD4+ T cells. This table comes from immunoSEQ multiplex PCR, and its TCRdb copy is limited to in-frame clones, with some not included. The data contain under 50,000 clones, roughly 78% of them seen just once; the ten biggest clones take up approximately 0.98%. The sequence was collected from an adult in good health and CMV-seronegative. J is TRBJ2-2 and V is TRBV5-1; 12 bases line up with TRBD1. Sequencing was carried out using memory CD4+ T cells from blood. The CDR3 region has the DNA TGCGCCAGCAGCCCAGGGGACAGGGGGCGTATCGGGGAGCTGTTTTTT. Encoded protein: CASSPGDRGRIGELFF.